The TCR beta chain under discussion was sequenced for a study of Tregs in tolerant kidney transplant recipients. Study results and caveats: Changing PCR primers prevented nucleotide comparison between some patients' samples. Findings come from small patient numbers and require larger validation.

Note on this clone: The antigen is undetermined.

The junction had 2 bases not matched to a gene; V was cut back by 4 bases and J by 2 bases. This CDR3 has 15 residues. Germline V gene lookup returns CDR1 KGHSH and CDR2 LQKENI. The protocol was immunoSEQ multiplex PCR, while the TCRdb copy is restricted to in-frame clones and leaves out a portion. The sample contains approximately 60,000 clones, about 90% of which appear only once. Related graft donors supplied nonmyeloablative bone marrow transplants, and mixed chimerism was transient. This TCR derives from a human patient who received a combined kidney and bone marrow transplant. The graft donor may be the source of some T cells. This rearrangement joins TRBV18 to TRBJ2-7; 13 nucleotides agree with TRBD2. The material was CD4+ T cells from blood (PBMCs), obtained 6 months after the transplant. The CDR3 coding sequence is TGTGCCAGCTCACAACTAGCGGGAGGGCCCTACGAGCAGTACTTC. Its translation is CASSQLAGGPYEQYF.